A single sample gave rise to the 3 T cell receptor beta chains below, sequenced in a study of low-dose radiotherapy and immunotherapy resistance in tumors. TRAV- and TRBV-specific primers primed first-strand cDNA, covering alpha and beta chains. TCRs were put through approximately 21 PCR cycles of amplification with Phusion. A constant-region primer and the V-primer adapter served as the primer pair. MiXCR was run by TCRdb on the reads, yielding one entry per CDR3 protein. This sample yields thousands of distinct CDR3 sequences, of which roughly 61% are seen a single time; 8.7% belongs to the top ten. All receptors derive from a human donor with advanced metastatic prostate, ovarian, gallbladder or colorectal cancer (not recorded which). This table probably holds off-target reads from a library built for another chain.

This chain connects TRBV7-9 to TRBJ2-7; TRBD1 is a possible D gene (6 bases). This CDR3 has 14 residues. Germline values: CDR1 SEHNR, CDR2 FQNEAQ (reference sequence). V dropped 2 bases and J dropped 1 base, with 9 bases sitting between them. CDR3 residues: CASSLHRDSYEQYF. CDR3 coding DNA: TGTGCCAGCAGCTTACACAGGGATTCCTACGAGCAGTACTTC.

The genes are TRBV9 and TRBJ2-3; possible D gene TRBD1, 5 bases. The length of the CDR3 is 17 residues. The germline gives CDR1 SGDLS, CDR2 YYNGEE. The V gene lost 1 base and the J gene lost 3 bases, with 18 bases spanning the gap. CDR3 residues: CASSVNPRVGKTDTQYF. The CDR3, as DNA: TGTGCCAGCAGCGTAAACCCCAGGGTCGGTAAAACAGATACGCAGTATTTT.

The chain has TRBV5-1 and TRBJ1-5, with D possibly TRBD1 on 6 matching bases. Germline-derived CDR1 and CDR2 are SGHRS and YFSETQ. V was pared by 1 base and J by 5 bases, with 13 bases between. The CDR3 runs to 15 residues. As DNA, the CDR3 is TGCGCCAGCAGCTTGAATCCAGGGGAAGATCAGCCCCAGCATTTT. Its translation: CASSLNPGEDQPQHF.